The subject of this entry is one TCR beta chain. Antigen: not known. Blood was drawn once from each donor into heparinised tubes. The draws averaged approximately 110 mL. CD45RO/CCR7/CD25/CD127/CD95/CD27 staining was used to isolate CD4+ naive, central memory, regulatory and stem cell-like memory cells by sorting. The CDR3 is made up of 13 amino acids. V dropped 1 base and J dropped 4 bases, with 8 bases sitting between them. The germline CDR1 and CDR2 sequences are SNHLY and FYNNEI. This entry is derived from a study of beta chain features in type 1 diabetes. Expressed TCRB transcripts were sequenced, since all the RNA that had been isolated was reverse transcribed. Assay: immunoSEQ multiplex PCR; the TCRdb copy retains only in-frame clones and omits some. The table lists 850,000 to 900,000 clones, roughly 15% of them singletons. Study results and caveats: Patients with type 1 diabetes carried fewer insertions and had more deletions at their VDJ junctions. Cells with high TCR expression could be over-represented when cDNA is sequenced.

This chain uses TRBV2 with TRBJ2-7, with TRBD2 as a possible D gene (6 bases). Sequenced material: naive CD4+ T cells from blood. This clonotype originated in a woman under 30 in good health. CDR3 protein: CASSEVGGYEQYF. The CDR3 nucleotides read TGTGCCAGCAGTGAAGTCGGGGGTTACGAGCAGTACTTC. The full variable domain, completed using reference TRBV2 and TRBJ2-7, is EPEVTQTPSHQVTQMGQEVILRCVPISNHLYFYWYRQILGQKVEFLVSFYNNEISEKSEIFDDQFSVERPDGSNFTLKIRSTKLEDSAMYFCASSEVGGYEQYFGPGTRLTVT.